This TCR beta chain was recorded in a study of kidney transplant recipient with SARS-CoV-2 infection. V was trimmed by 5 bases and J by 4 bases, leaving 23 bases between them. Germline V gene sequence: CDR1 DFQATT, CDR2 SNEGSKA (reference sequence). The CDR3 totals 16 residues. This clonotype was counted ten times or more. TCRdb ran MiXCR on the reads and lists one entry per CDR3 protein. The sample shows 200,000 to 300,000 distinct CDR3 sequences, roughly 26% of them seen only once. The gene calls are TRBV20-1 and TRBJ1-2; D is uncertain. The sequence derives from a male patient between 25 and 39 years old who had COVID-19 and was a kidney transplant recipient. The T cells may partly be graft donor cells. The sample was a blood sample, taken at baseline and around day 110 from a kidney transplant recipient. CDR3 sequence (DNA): TGCAGTGCTTCTTTTATGCTGTTTCGAAAGACCTATGGCTACACCTTC. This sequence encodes CSASFMLFRKTYGYTF.